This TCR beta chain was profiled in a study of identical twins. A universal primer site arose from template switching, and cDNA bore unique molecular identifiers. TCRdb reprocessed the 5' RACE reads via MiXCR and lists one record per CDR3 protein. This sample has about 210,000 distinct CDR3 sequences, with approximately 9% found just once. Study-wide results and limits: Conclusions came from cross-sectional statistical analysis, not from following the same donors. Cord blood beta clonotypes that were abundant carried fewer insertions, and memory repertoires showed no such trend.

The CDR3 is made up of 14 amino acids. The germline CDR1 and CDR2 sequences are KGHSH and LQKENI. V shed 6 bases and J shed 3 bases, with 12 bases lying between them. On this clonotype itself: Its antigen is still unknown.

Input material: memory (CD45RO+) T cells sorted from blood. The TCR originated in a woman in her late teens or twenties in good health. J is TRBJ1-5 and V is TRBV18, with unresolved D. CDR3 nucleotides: TGTGCCAGCTCCCTATTGGATTCCAATCAGCCCCAGCATTTT. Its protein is CASSLLDSNQPQHF.